These 4 T cell receptor beta chains were all obtained from the same sample, sequenced in a study of blood T cell repertoires in COVID-19. Here immunoSEQ multiplex PCR was the method, and the copy in TCRdb shows in-frame clones only, minus some. The table includes 23,000 or so clones, around nine tenths detected once. The sequenced sample consisted of peripheral blood. These receptors were taken from a human donor in a cohort sampled during active COVID-19.

This clone was seen once. The chain has TRBV6-5 and TRBJ1-3; D might be TRBD1 (6 bases). Germline V gene sequence: CDR1 MNHEY, CDR2 SVGAGI. With 6 bases removed from V and 3 bases from J, the gap between germline ends came to 9 bases. The CDR3 extends over 13 amino acids. CDR3 sequence (DNA): TGTGCCAGCAGCGAGACAGGTGGAAACACCATATATTTT. This translates into CASSETGGNTIYF.

This chain connects TRBV2 to TRBJ1-4, with D perhaps TRBD1 (5 bases). The CDR3 extends over 12 amino acids. V lost 7 bases and J 10 bases, leaving 13 bases between the germline ends. From germline, CDR1 is SNHLY and CDR2 FYNNEI. For the CDR3, the DNA is TGTGCCAGCATCGAGTGGGGGGGAAAACTGTTTTTT. Its protein product is CASIEWGGKLFF.

This clone was observed a single time. The chain couples TRBV19 to TRBJ2-1; weak D call: TRBD1 (5 bases). The V gene's germline CDR1 is LNHDA and CDR2 SQIVND (reference sequence). Trimming cost V 3 bases and J 1 base, with 13 bases left between them. The length of the CDR3 is 16 residues. The CDR3 reads CASSIVRVISYNEQFF. The CDR3, as DNA: TGTGCCAGTAGTATTGTCAGGGTGATTTCCTACAATGAGCAGTTCTTC.

The chain links TRBV5-4 to TRBJ1-2; unclear D gene. The CDR3 has 13 residues. Germline values: CDR1 SGHNT, CDR2 YYREEE (reference sequence). V lost 2 bases and J 4 bases, leaving 9 bases between the germline ends. The CDR3 nucleotides are TGTGCCAGCAGCTTACCCGGGTCCTATGGCTACACCTTC. Its protein is CASSLPGSYGYTF. Full variable domain (outside the CDR3, taken from reference TRBV5-4 and TRBJ1-2): ETGVTQSPTHLIKTRGQQVTLRCSSQSGHNTVSWYQQALGQGPQFIFQYYREEENGRGNFPPRFSGLQFPNYSSELNVNALELDDSALYLCASSLPGSYGYTFGSGTRLTVV.